A selection of T cell receptor beta chains follows, all from one sample in a study of blood T cell repertoires in COVID-19. Using immunoSEQ multiplex PCR, the repertoire was profiled, and TCRdb retains in-frame clones only, with some absent. The repertoire includes some 59,000 clones, 70% to 90% of them detected once, and 1.5% to 2% sits in the top ten. The specimen sequenced was peripheral blood. The receptors shown here come from a man in his 60s with acute or convalescent COVID-19. Both conserved end residues are part of each CDR3. Each record gives: J gene, V gene, D gene, clone size, CDR3 protein, CDR3 DNA. A D gene is named only where the DNA matches it firmly. Clone size is shown for a subset of rows, as once, few, many or a class of expanded clone.

j_call: TRBJ1-1; v_call: TRBV6-6; d_call: .; clone_size: .; cdr3_aa: CASSSPGGRTEAFF; cdr3_nt: TGTGCCAGCAGTTCCCCGGGGGGTAGGACTGAAGCTTTCTTT
j_call: TRBJ2-3; v_call: TRBV9; d_call: TRBD2; clone_size: once; cdr3_aa: CASSVAILAGGQNTDTQYF; cdr3_nt: TGTGCCAGCAGCGTAGCGATTCTAGCGGGGGGGCAGAACACAGATACGCAGTATTTT
j_call: TRBJ1-1; v_call: TRBV19; d_call: .; clone_size: .; cdr3_aa: CASSLQGSVTEAFF; cdr3_nt: TGTGCCAGTAGCTTACAGGGATCGGTCACTGAAGCTTTCTTT
j_call: TRBJ1-2; v_call: TRBV10-3; d_call: .; clone_size: .; cdr3_aa: CAISEVQGDGYTF; cdr3_nt: TGTGCCATCAGTGAGGTACAGGGCGATGGCTACACCTTC
j_call: TRBJ1-2; v_call: TRBV29-1; d_call: .; clone_size: .; cdr3_aa: CSVESEGGYGYTF; cdr3_nt: TGCAGCGTTGAATCGGAGGGAGGATATGGCTACACCTTC
j_call: TRBJ1-1; v_call: TRBV3-1/TRBV3-2; d_call: .; clone_size: .; cdr3_aa: CASSQESGVRAFF; cdr3_nt: TGTGCCAGCAGCCAAGAGTCGGGGGTACGCGCTTTCTTT
j_call: TRBJ2-7; v_call: TRBV5-1; d_call: .; clone_size: .; cdr3_aa: CASSLGWGDSLYEQYF; cdr3_nt: TGCGCCAGCAGCTTAGGGTGGGGGGACAGCCTATACGAGCAGTACTTC
j_call: TRBJ1-1; v_call: TRBV5-1; d_call: .; clone_size: .; cdr3_aa: CASSRLGQNTEAFF; cdr3_nt: TGCGCCAGCAGCCGGCTGGGACAGAACACTGAAGCTTTCTTT
j_call: TRBJ2-7; v_call: TRBV5-1; d_call: TRBD1; clone_size: once; cdr3_aa: CASSLSGQGTYEQYF; cdr3_nt: TGCGCCAGCAGCTTGTCCGGACAGGGGACCTACGAGCAGTACTTC
j_call: TRBJ2-2; v_call: TRBV5-1; d_call: .; clone_size: .; cdr3_aa: CASSLEGNTGELFF; cdr3_nt: TGCGCCAGCAGCTTAGAGGGGAACACCGGGGAGCTGTTTTTT
j_call: TRBJ1-6; v_call: TRBV19; d_call: .; clone_size: once; cdr3_aa: CASSYRQVDNSPLHF; cdr3_nt: TGTGCCAGTAGCTACAGACAGGTCGATAATTCACCCCTCCACTTT
j_call: TRBJ2-1; v_call: TRBV4-1; d_call: .; clone_size: .; cdr3_aa: CASSQDLPRGRNEQFF; cdr3_nt: TGCGCCAGCAGCCAAGACCTTCCGCGGGGGCGGAATGAGCAGTTCTTC
j_call: TRBJ1-3; v_call: TRBV4-1; d_call: .; clone_size: .; cdr3_aa: CASSLYDTSGNTIYF; cdr3_nt: TGCGCCAGCAGCCTTTACGACACCTCTGGAAACACCATATATTTT
j_call: TRBJ2-5; v_call: TRBV5-1; d_call: TRBD1; clone_size: .; cdr3_aa: CASSTGQLKETQYF; cdr3_nt: TGCGCCAGCAGCACGGGACAGCTAAAAGAGACCCAGTACTTC
j_call: TRBJ1-1; v_call: TRBV6-5; d_call: .; clone_size: few; cdr3_aa: CASSYVGLGNTEAFF; cdr3_nt: TGTGCCAGCAGTTACGTCGGACTGGGGAACACTGAAGCTTTCTTT
j_call: TRBJ1-1; v_call: TRBV19; d_call: .; clone_size: .; cdr3_aa: CASSAAGVVGYLAFF; cdr3_nt: TGTGCCAGTAGTGCTGCAGGGGTAGTCGGATATTTGGCTTTCTTT
j_call: TRBJ1-5; v_call: TRBV10-3; d_call: TRBD1; clone_size: .; cdr3_aa: CATQPDRDGQPQHF; cdr3_nt: TGTGCCACCCAACCCGACAGGGACGGACAGCCCCAGCATTTT
j_call: TRBJ1-3; v_call: TRBV19; d_call: .; clone_size: .; cdr3_aa: CASSADWSSGNTIYF; cdr3_nt: TGTGCCAGTAGTGCGGACTGGAGCTCTGGAAACACCATATATTTT
j_call: TRBJ1-1; v_call: TRBV2; d_call: TRBD1; clone_size: once; cdr3_aa: CASSARRGQGGTEAFF; cdr3_nt: TGTGCCAGCAGCGCCAGGCGGGGACAGGGGGGTACTGAAGCTTTCTTT
j_call: TRBJ2-3; v_call: TRBV19; d_call: .; clone_size: .; cdr3_aa: CACGGRGDTQYF; cdr3_nt: TGTGCCTGCGGAGGGCGGGGAGATACGCAGTATTTT
j_call: TRBJ2-1; v_call: TRBV5-1; d_call: .; clone_size: .; cdr3_aa: CASSLFQGGFQFF; cdr3_nt: TGCGCCAGCAGCTTGTTCCAGGGGGGATTTCAGTTCTTC
j_call: TRBJ2-3; v_call: TRBV9; d_call: TRBD2; clone_size: .; cdr3_aa: CASSVASGASLADTQYF; cdr3_nt: TGTGCCAGCAGCGTGGCTAGCGGGGCTTCGCTTGCAGATACGCAGTATTTT
j_call: TRBJ2-4; v_call: TRBV7-3; d_call: TRBD1; clone_size: .; cdr3_aa: CASSLAGQGISKNIQYF; cdr3_nt: TGTGCCAGCAGCTTAGCGGGACAGGGGATTTCCAAAAACATTCAGTACTTC
j_call: TRBJ2-7; v_call: TRBV25-1; d_call: TRBD1; clone_size: .; cdr3_aa: CASSGQGEGAYYEQYF; cdr3_nt: TGTGCCAGCAGTGGGCAGGGAGAGGGGGCTTACTACGAGCAGTACTTC
j_call: TRBJ1-4; v_call: TRBV18; d_call: TRBD1; clone_size: .; cdr3_aa: CASSPTTGANEKLFF; cdr3_nt: TGTGCCAGCTCACCAACGACAGGGGCTAATGAAAAACTGTTTTTT
j_call: TRBJ2-7; v_call: TRBV5-1; d_call: TRBD1; clone_size: .; cdr3_aa: CASSYRGSPYEQYF; cdr3_nt: TGCGCCAGCAGCTACAGGGGATCCCCCTACGAGCAGTACTTC
j_call: TRBJ2-1; v_call: TRBV7-9; d_call: .; clone_size: once; cdr3_aa: CASSSYGGGDEQFF; cdr3_nt: TGTGCCAGCAGCTCGTACGGGGGAGGCGATGAGCAGTTCTTC
j_call: TRBJ2-1; v_call: TRBV5-1; d_call: TRBD2; clone_size: once; cdr3_aa: CASSQGLAGAGKSYNEQFF; cdr3_nt: TGCGCCAGCAGCCAAGGACTAGCGGGGGCCGGGAAGTCCTACAATGAGCAGTTCTTC
j_call: TRBJ2-7; v_call: TRBV6-6; d_call: .; clone_size: .; cdr3_aa: CASSYPGIYEQYF; cdr3_nt: TGTGCCAGCAGTTACCCAGGAATCTACGAGCAGTACTTC
j_call: TRBJ2-7; v_call: TRBV24-1; d_call: .; clone_size: .; cdr3_aa: CATSDLSSYEQYF; cdr3_nt: TGTGCCACCAGTGATCTGTCTTCCTACGAGCAGTACTTC
j_call: TRBJ2-1; v_call: TRBV4-1; d_call: .; clone_size: once; cdr3_aa: CASSQDSQGSYNEQFF; cdr3_nt: TGCGCCAGCAGCCAAGATTCCCAGGGCTCCTACAATGAGCAGTTCTTC
j_call: TRBJ1-5; v_call: TRBV27; d_call: .; clone_size: few; cdr3_aa: CASRTAQGNQPQHF; cdr3_nt: TGTGCCAGCAGGACGGCACAGGGTAATCAGCCCCAGCATTTT
j_call: TRBJ2-2; v_call: TRBV11-2; d_call: TRBD1; clone_size: .; cdr3_aa: CASSTDRGQSAGELFF; cdr3_nt: TGTGCCAGCAGCACAGACAGGGGGCAGTCCGCCGGGGAGCTGTTTTTT
j_call: TRBJ2-3; v_call: TRBV27; d_call: .; clone_size: .; cdr3_aa: CASSFLGALDTQYF; cdr3_nt: TGTGCCAGCAGTTTTTTGGGGGCCCTAGATACGCAGTATTTT
j_call: TRBJ1-3; v_call: TRBV11-2; d_call: TRBD1; clone_size: .; cdr3_aa: CASSAPTGTGNTIYF; cdr3_nt: TGTGCCAGCAGCGCTCCGACAGGGACTGGAAACACCATATATTTT
j_call: TRBJ1-2; v_call: TRBV5-5; d_call: .; clone_size: few; cdr3_aa: CASSPGGDYGYTF; cdr3_nt: TGTGCCAGCAGCCCAGGAGGTGACTATGGCTACACCTTC
j_call: TRBJ1-2; v_call: TRBV30; d_call: .; clone_size: .; cdr3_aa: CAWSVTLGQLYGYTF; cdr3_nt: TGTGCCTGGAGTGTAACTCTTGGACAGCTCTATGGCTACACCTTC
j_call: TRBJ2-2; v_call: TRBV2; d_call: .; clone_size: .; cdr3_aa: CASSEGDTGELFF; cdr3_nt: TGTGCCAGCAGTGAAGGCGACACCGGGGAGCTGTTTTTT
j_call: TRBJ1-1; v_call: TRBV20-1; d_call: TRBD1; clone_size: .; cdr3_aa: CSASRGQGREAFF; cdr3_nt: TGCAGTGCTAGTCGAGGACAGGGGCGTGAAGCTTTCTTT
j_call: TRBJ2-2; v_call: TRBV18; d_call: .; clone_size: .; cdr3_aa: CASSPGRDTGELFF; cdr3_nt: TGTGCCAGCTCCCCCGGCAGGGACACCGGGGAGCTGTTTTTT
j_call: TRBJ2-1; v_call: TRBV24-1; d_call: .; clone_size: .; cdr3_aa: CATSDLGGISNEQFF; cdr3_nt: TGTGCCACCAGTGATTTGGGGGGGATTTCCAATGAGCAGTTCTTC
j_call: TRBJ2-1; v_call: TRBV6-5; d_call: .; clone_size: .; cdr3_aa: CASTFRRGYNEQFF; cdr3_nt: TGTGCCAGCACATTCCGAAGGGGCTACAATGAGCAGTTCTTC
j_call: TRBJ1-3; v_call: TRBV10-3; d_call: TRBD1; clone_size: .; cdr3_aa: CAIRGQGAGNTIYF; cdr3_nt: TGTGCCATCCGGGGACAGGGGGCCGGAAACACCATATATTTT
j_call: TRBJ2-7; v_call: TRBV5-1; d_call: TRBD1; clone_size: few; cdr3_aa: CASSLAVGQGYEQYF; cdr3_nt: TGCGCCAGCAGCTTGGCAGTGGGACAGGGATACGAGCAGTACTTC
j_call: TRBJ2-7; v_call: TRBV3-1/TRBV3-2; d_call: .; clone_size: few; cdr3_aa: CASRKQAGYEQYF; cdr3_nt: TGTGCCAGCAGGAAACAGGCCGGATACGAGCAGTACTTC
j_call: TRBJ1-4; v_call: TRBV11-3; d_call: .; clone_size: once; cdr3_aa: CASSLWADPTNEKLFF; cdr3_nt: TGTGCCAGCAGCTTATGGGCTGATCCTACTAATGAAAAACTGTTTTTT
j_call: TRBJ2-3; v_call: TRBV24-1; d_call: TRBD2; clone_size: .; cdr3_aa: CATSDRGLLAGADTQYF; cdr3_nt: TGTGCCACCAGTGACCGGGGACTTCTAGCGGGGGCAGATACGCAGTATTTT
j_call: TRBJ1-1; v_call: TRBV2; d_call: TRBD1; clone_size: .; cdr3_aa: CASRVGQALFTEAFF; cdr3_nt: TGTGCCAGCAGAGTTGGACAGGCCTTATTCACTGAAGCTTTCTTT
j_call: TRBJ2-7; v_call: TRBV3-1/TRBV3-2; d_call: .; clone_size: once; cdr3_aa: CASSPRSRVDTYEQYF; cdr3_nt: TGTGCCAGCAGCCCCCGTTCGCGGGTCGACACCTACGAGCAGTACTTC
j_call: TRBJ2-5; v_call: TRBV10-3; d_call: .; clone_size: .; cdr3_aa: CAISGQTFETQYF; cdr3_nt: TGTGCCATCAGTGGGCAAACGTTCGAGACCCAGTACTTC
j_call: TRBJ1-1; v_call: TRBV9; d_call: TRBD1; clone_size: .; cdr3_aa: CASSRAGTGESFF; cdr3_nt: TGTGCCAGCAGCCGAGCTGGGACAGGGGAGTCTTTCTTT
j_call: TRBJ2-3; v_call: TRBV19; d_call: TRBD1; clone_size: .; cdr3_aa: CASSIGDSPDMQYF; cdr3_nt: TGTGCCAGTAGTATAGGGGACAGTCCAGATATGCAGTATTTT
j_call: TRBJ2-1; v_call: TRBV24-1; d_call: TRBD2; clone_size: .; cdr3_aa: CATSMAGGPRNEQFF; cdr3_nt: TGTGCCACCAGTATGGCGGGGGGGCCTCGTAATGAGCAGTTCTTC